The present T cell receptor (beta chain) was sequenced within a study of shared clonotypes between healthy human individuals. Study findings and constraints: Exclusively blood specimens were collected; tissue repertoires likely differ. Clonotype sharing across donors was expected to vary with sequencing depth. Only a few donors were included, so the genetic and exposure-history diversity represented was limited.

Measured with immunoSEQ multiplex PCR; TCRdb has only the in-frame clones, and not every one. The sample has some 500,000 clones, 77% seen once. Concerning this clone itself: Its antigen is as yet unknown.

Between the trimmed V and J ends, which lost 5 bases and 3 bases, there was a span of 8 bases. Germline V gives CDR1 SEHNR, CDR2 FQNEAQ (reference sequence). The CDR3 length is 12 residues. Sequenced: PBMCs. The chain is built from TRBV7-9 and TRBJ2-7, with D possibly TRBD1 on 5 matching bases. This sequence was found in a middle-aged woman in good health. Some clones in this sample may be carry-over from other donors' samples. CDR3 bases: TGTGCCAGCAGCCAAACAGGCTACGAGCAGTACTTC. Its protein is CASSQTGYEQYF.